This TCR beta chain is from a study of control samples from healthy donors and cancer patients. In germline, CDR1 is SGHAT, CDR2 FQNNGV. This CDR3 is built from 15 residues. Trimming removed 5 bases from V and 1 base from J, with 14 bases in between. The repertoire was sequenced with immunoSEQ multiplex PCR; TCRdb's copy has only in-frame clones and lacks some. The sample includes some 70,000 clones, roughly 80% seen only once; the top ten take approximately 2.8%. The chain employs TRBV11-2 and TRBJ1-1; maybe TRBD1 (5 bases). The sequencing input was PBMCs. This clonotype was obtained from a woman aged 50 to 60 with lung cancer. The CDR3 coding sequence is TGTGCCAGCAGCCGCACGCGGGGGGGGAACACTGAAGCTTTCTTT. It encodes CASSRTRGGNTEAFF.